Included here is one T cell receptor (beta chain) sequence, with context. Produced via immunoSEQ multiplex PCR; TCRdb's table is partial and in-frame only. The table shows some 140,000 clones, with 84% occurring only once. This entry is derived from a study of blood T cell repertoires in COVID-19. Study background: COVID-19 samples from acute and convalescent phases originated in the United States, Italy and Spain. Nucleic acid was either cDNA or gDNA, and it came from T cells, B-cell-depleted T cells, or PBMCs.

Cohorts were determined from participant-reported clinical history. Germline CDR1 and CDR2: LNHDA and SQIVND (reference sequence). V shed 3 bases and J shed 9 bases, with 18 bases lying between them. CDR3 size: 15 residues. This clonotype was obtained from a man in his forties with acute COVID-19. The sample was PBMCs or T cells enriched from blood (not recorded which). This chain connects TRBV19 to TRBJ1-5, with D hard to call. The CDR3 bases are TGTGCCAGTAGTATCAACGCCGCCGGCGGGCTGCCCCAGCATTTT. Its translation is CASSINAAGGLPQHF.